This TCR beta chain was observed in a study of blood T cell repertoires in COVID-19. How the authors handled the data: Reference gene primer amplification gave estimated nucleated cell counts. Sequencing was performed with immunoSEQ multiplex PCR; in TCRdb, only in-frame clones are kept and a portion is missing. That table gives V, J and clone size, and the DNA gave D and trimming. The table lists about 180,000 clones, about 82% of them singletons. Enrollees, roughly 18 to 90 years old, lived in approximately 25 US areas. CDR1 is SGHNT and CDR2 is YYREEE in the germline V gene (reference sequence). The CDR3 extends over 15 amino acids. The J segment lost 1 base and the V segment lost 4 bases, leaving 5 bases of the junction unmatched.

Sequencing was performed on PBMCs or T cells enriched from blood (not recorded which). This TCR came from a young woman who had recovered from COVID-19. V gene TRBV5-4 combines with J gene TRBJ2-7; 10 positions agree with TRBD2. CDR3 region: CASSHWTSGSYEQYF. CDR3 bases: TGTGCCAGCAGCCATTGGACTAGCGGATCCTACGAGCAGTACTTC.